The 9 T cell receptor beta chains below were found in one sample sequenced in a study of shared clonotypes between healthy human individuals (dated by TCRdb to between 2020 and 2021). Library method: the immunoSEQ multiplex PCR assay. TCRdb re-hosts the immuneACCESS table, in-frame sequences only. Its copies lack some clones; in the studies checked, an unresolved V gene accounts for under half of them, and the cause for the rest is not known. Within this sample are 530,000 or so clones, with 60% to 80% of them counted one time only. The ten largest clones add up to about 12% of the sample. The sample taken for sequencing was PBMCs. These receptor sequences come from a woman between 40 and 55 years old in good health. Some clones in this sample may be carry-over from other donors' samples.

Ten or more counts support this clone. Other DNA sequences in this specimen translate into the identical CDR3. The CDR3: CATFGTPEYEQYF. The CDR3 DNA is TGTGCCACGTTCGGGACGCCAGAGTACGAGCAGTACTTC. The rearrangement links TRBV2 to TRBJ2-5; D could derive from TRBD1 or TRBD2 (5 bases each). The J call may not be correct, given that the DNA end is closer to TRBJ2-7. The V gene's germline CDR1 is SNHLY and CDR2 FYNNEI. This CDR3 spans 13 amino acids.

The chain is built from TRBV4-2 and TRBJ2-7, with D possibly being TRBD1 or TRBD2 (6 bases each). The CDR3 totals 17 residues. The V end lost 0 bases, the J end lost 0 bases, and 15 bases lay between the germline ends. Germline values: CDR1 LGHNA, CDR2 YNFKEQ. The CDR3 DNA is TGTGCCAGCAGCCAAGAGGGGGGCGGGGCCCCCTCCTACGAGCAGTACTTC. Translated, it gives CASSQEGGGAPSYEQYF.

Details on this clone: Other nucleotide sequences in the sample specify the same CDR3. This CDR3 is CSARDRGGYTF. The CDR3 DNA sequence: TGCAGTGCTAGAGACCGCGGTGGCTACACCTTC. The rearrangement links TRBV20-1 to TRBJ1-2; D not resolved. The V end lost 0 bases, the J end lost 7 bases, and 6 bases lay between the germline ends. The CDR3 extends over 11 amino acids. The germline CDR1 and CDR2 sequences are DFQATT and SNEGSKA (reference sequence).

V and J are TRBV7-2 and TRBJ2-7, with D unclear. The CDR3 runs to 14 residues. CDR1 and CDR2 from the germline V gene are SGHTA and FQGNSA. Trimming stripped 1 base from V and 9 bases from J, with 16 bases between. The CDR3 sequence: CASSLGALAVAQYF. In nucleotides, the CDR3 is TGTGCCAGCAGCTTAGGGGCTTTAGCAGTCGCGCAGTACTTC.

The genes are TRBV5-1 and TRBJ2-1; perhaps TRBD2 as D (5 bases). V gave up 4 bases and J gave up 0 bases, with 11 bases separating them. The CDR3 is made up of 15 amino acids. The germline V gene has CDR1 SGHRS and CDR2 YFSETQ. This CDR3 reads CASSIFSDSYNEQFF. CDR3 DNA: TGCGCCAGCAGCATCTTTAGCGACTCCTACAATGAGCAGTTCTTC.

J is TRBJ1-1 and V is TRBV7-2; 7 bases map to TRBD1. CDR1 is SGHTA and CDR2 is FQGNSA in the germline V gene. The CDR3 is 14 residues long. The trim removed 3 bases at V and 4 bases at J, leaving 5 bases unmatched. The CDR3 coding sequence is TGTGCCAGCAGCTTGGGACAGCTTCGCACTGAAGCTTTCTTT. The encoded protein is CASSLGQLRTEAFF.

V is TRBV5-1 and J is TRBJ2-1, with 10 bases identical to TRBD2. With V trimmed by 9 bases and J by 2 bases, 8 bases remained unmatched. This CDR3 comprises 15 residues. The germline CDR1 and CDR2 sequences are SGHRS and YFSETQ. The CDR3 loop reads CATLPAGGAYNEQFF. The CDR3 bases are TGCGCCACCCTTCCAGCGGGGGGGGCCTACAATGAGCAGTTCTTC.

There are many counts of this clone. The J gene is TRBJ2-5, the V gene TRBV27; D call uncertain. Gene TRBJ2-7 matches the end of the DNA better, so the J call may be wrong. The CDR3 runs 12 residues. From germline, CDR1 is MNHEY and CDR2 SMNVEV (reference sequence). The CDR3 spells CASRSPSYEQYF. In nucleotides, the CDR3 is TGTGCCAGCAGGTCCCCCTCGTACGAGCAGTACTTC.

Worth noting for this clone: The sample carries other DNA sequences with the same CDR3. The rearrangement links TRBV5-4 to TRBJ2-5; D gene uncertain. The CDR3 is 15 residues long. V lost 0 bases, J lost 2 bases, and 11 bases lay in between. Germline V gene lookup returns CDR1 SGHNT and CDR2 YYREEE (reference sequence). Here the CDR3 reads CASSLALTGQETQYF. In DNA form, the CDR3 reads TGTGCCAGCAGCTTGGCGTTGACCGGTCAAGAGACCCAGTACTTC.